This TCR beta chain emerged from a study of CD8+CD57+ T cells in acquired aplastic anemia. Looking at the study overall: Sorted CD4+ and CD8+ cells gave a mean 3.2 ug DNA, range about 0.17 to 27.4 ug. General study findings and limits: Both patients and controls carried the same twenty-nine CD8+ CDR3 sequences. Between the patient and control groups, CD8+ Simpson's diversity did not differ significantly.

Genomic DNA, the template, was used for profiling of the TCR beta VDJ and CDR3. Via MiXCR, TCRdb re-called the reads, giving one row per CDR3 protein. The sample contains 150,000 to 200,000 distinct CDR3 sequences, 40% to 50% of which appear only once. This clonotype was counted once. Antigen specificity is unknown. The germline gives CDR1 GTSNPN, CDR2 SVGIG (reference sequence). The CDR3 length is 16 residues. Germline trimming cut 2 bases from V and 5 bases from J; bases unmatched to any gene: 11. Those patients picked for sequencing had displayed CD8+CD57+ cell expansion on flow cytometry. By the time of blood sampling, patients had still received no therapy.

The gene calls are TRBV30 and TRBJ2-3; TRBD1 aligns across 9 bases. Sequenced sample: sorted CD4+, CD8+, or CD8+CD57+ T cells (not recorded which) from PBMCs. This TCR came from a human donor with aplastic anemia. The CDR3 sequence: CAWSFSPGQGIDTQYF. The CDR3 DNA reads as TGTGCCTGGAGTTTCTCGCCGGGACAGGGTATAGATACGCAGTATTTT. Supplemented by reference TRBV30 and TRBJ2-3, the full variable domain reads SQTIHQWPATLVQPVGSPLSLECTVEGTSNPNLYWYRQAAGRGLQLLFYSVGIGQISSEVPQNLSASRPQDRQFILSSKKLLLSDSGFYLCAWSFSPGQGIDTQYFGPGTRLTVL.